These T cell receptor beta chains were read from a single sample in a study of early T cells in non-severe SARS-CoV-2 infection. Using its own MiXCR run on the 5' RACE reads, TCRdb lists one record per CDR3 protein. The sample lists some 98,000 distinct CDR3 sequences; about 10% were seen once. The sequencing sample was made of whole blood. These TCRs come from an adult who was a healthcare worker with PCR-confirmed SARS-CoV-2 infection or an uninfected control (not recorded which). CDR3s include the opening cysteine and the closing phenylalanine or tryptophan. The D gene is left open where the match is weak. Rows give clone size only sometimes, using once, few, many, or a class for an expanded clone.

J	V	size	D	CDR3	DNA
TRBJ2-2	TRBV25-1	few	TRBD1	CASSDSGQDTGELFF	TGTGCCAGCAGTGATTCGGGACAGGACACCGGGGAGCTGTTTTTT
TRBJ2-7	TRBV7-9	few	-	CASSLLASEQYF	TGTGCCAGCAGCTTATTGGCCAGCGAGCAGTACTTC
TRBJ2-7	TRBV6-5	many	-	CASSHGGSSYEQYF	TGTGCCAGCAGCCACGGGGGAAGCTCCTACGAGCAGTACTTC
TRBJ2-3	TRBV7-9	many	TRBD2	CASSLPPGLAGTDTQYF	TGTGCCAGCAGCTTACCCCCCGGACTAGCGGGCACAGATACGCAGTATTTT
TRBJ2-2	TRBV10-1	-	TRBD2	CASSEASGRRNTGELFF	TGCGCCAGCAGTGAGGCTAGCGGGAGGAGGAACACCGGGGAGCTGTTTTTT
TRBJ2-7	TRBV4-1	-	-	CASSQEAGLLYEQYF	TGCGCCAGCAGCCAAGAGGCAGGGCTACTCTACGAGCAGTACTTC
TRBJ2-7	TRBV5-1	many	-	CASTGDVYEQYF	TGCGCCAGCACAGGGGATGTCTACGAGCAGTACTTC
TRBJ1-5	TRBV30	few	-	CAWTPMTGENQPQHF	TGTGCCTGGACCCCTATGACAGGCGAAAATCAGCCCCAGCATTTT
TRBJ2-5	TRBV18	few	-	CASSADRQQETQYF	TGTGCCAGCTCAGCGGACAGACAACAAGAGACCCAGTACTTC
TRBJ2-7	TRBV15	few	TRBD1	CATSRQGVRYF	TGTGCCACCAGCAGACAGGGGGTACGGTACTTC
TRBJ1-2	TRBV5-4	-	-	CASRGPGNYGYTF	TGTGCCAGCAGGGGTCCCGGGAACTATGGCTACACCTTC
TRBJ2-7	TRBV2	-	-	CASNGGKGYEQYF	TGTGCCAGCAACGGCGGGAAGGGCTACGAGCAGTACTTC
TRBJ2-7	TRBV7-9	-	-	CASSLGLSSYEQYF	TGTGCCAGCAGCTTAGGACTGAGCTCCTACGAGCAGTACTTC
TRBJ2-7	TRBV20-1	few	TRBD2	CSASSGSGSYEQYF	TGCAGTGCGAGTAGCGGGAGTGGGTCCTACGAGCAGTACTTC
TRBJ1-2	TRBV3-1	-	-	CASSQPGGYGYTF	TGTGCCAGCAGCCAACCAGGTGGTTATGGCTACACCTTC
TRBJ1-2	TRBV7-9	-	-	CASSLGQAFYGYTF	TGTGCCAGCAGCTTAGGTCAGGCCTTCTATGGCTACACCTTC
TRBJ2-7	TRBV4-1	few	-	CASSQEGADSSYEQYF	TGCGCCAGCAGCCAAGAGGGGGCAGACAGTTCCTACGAGCAGTACTTC
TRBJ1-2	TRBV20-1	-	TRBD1	CSAGVDRAVYGYTF	TGCAGTGCTGGGGTGGACAGGGCGGTCTATGGCTACACCTTC
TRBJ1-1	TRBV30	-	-	CACLRGRGAEAFF	TGTGCCTGCTTACGAGGTAGAGGGGCTGAAGCTTTCTTT
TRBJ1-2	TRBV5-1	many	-	CASSLDSYGYTF	TGCGCCAGCAGCTTGGACAGCTATGGCTACACCTTC
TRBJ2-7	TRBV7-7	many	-	CASSYGQLYEQYF	TGTGCCAGCAGCTACGGACAGCTCTACGAGCAGTACTTC
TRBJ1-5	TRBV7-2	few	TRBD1	CASSPTPGTGGVKPQHF	TGTGCCAGCAGCCCCACCCCCGGGACAGGCGGTGTGAAGCCCCAGCATTTT
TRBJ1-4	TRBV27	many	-	CASSSQRDDFRNEKLFF	TGTGCCAGCAGTTCCCAGCGAGACGACTTTAGAAATGAAAAACTGTTTTTT
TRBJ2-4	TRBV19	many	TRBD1	CASSIKGTGGIAKNIQYF	TGTGCCAGTAGTATCAAGGGGACAGGGGGCATAGCCAAAAACATTCAGTACTTC
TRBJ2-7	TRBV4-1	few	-	CASSQFSTGTPYEQYF	TGCGCCAGCAGCCAATTCAGCACCGGGACCCCTTACGAGCAGTACTTC
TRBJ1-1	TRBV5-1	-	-	CASYYRDNTEAFF	TGCGCCAGCTATTACAGGGATAACACTGAAGCTTTCTTT
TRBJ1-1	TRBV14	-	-	CASSGMIDTEAFF	TGTGCCAGCAGCGGGATGATCGACACTGAAGCTTTCTTT
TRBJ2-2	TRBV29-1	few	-	CSVDVSAGELFF	TGCAGCGTTGATGTGAGCGCCGGGGAGCTGTTTTTT
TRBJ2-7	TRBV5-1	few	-	CASSSDPRGEQYF	TGCGCCAGCAGCTCCGACCCCAGGGGAGAGCAGTACTTC
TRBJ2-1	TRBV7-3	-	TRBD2	CASSSPGLAANEQFF	TGTGCCAGCAGCTCCCCGGGACTAGCGGCCAATGAGCAGTTCTTC
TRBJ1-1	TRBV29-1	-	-	CSVARGNTEAFF	TGCAGCGTTGCCAGGGGGAACACTGAAGCTTTCTTT
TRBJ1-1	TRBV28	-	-	CASSEWTDKPRDTEAFF	TGTGCCAGCAGTGAATGGACAGACAAACCTCGGGACACTGAAGCTTTCTTT
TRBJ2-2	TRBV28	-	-	CATSGAGDTGELFF	TGTGCCACCAGTGGGGCAGGGGACACCGGGGAGCTGTTTTTT
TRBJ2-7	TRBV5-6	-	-	CASSLQRTKYEQYF	TGTGCCAGCAGCTTGCAGCGCACGAAATACGAGCAGTACTTC
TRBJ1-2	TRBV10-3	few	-	CAISESITYGYTF	TGTGCCATCAGTGAGTCTATAACGTATGGCTACACCTTC
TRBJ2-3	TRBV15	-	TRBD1	CATSSRGNVADTQYF	TGTGCCACCAGCAGCAGGGGGAATGTAGCAGATACGCAGTATTTT
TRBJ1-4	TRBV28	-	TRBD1	CASRTGGANEKLFF	TGTGCCAGCAGAACAGGGGGGGCTAATGAAAAACTGTTTTTT
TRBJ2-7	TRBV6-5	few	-	CASSYSDSYEQYF	TGTGCCAGCAGTTACTCAGACAGCTACGAGCAGTACTTC
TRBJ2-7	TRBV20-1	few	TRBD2	CSARDPLAGGYEQYF	TGCAGTGCTAGAGATCCCTTAGCGGGAGGCTACGAGCAGTACTTC
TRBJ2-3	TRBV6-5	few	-	CASSYFPSTDTQYF	TGTGCCAGCAGTTACTTTCCTAGCACAGATACGCAGTATTTT
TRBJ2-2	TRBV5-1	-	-	CASSLITDTGELFF	TGCGCCAGCAGCTTGATCACAGACACCGGGGAGCTGTTTTTT
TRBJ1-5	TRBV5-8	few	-	CASSTGEGRGNQPQHF	TGTGCCAGCAGCACCGGAGAGGGGAGAGGCAATCAGCCCCAGCATTTT